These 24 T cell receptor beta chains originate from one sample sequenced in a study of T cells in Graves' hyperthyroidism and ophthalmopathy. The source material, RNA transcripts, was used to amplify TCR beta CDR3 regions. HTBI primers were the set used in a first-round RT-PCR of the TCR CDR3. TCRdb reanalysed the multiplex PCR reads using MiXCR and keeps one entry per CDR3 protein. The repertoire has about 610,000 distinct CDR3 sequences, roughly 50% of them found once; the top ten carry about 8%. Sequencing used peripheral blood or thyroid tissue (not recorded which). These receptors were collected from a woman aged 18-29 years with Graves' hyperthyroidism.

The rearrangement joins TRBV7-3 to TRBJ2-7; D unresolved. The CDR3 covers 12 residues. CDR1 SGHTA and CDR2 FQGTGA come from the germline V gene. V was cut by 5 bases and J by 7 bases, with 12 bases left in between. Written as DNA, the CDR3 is TGTGCCAGCAGCCAAGTGGGCGATGAGCAGTACTTC. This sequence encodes CASSQVGDEQYF.

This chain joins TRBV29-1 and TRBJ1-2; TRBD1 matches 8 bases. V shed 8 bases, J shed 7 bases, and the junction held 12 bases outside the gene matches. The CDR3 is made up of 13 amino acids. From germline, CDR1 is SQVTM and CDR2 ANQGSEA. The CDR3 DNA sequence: TGCAGCTCATACACAGCAGGGGGCTCTGGCTACACCTTC. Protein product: CSSYTAGGSGYTF.

The CDR3 region has the DNA TGCGCCAGCAGCCACGGGACAGGGGAATCCTACGAGCAGTACTTC. Residues: CASSHGTGESYEQYF. This sequence joins TRBV4-1 and TRBJ2-7; 10 nucleotides line up with TRBD1. This CDR3 spans 15 amino acids. V shed 3 bases, J shed 1 base, and the junction held 3 bases outside the gene matches. Germline V gene lookup returns CDR1 MGHRA and CDR2 YSYEKL.

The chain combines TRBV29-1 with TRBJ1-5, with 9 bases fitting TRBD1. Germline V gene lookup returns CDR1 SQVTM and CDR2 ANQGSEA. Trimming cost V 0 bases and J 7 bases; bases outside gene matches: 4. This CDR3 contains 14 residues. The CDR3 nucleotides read TGCAGCGTTGAAGACCGACAGGGGGGGCAGCCCCAGCATTTT. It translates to CSVEDRQGGQPQHF.

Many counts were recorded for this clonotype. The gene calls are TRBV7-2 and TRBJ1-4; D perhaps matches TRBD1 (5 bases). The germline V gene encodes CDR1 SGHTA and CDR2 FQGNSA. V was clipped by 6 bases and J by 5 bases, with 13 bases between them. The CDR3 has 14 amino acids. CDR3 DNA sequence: TGTGCCAGCAGACTATTCGACAGAAATGAAAAACTGTTTTTT. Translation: CASRLFDRNEKLFF.

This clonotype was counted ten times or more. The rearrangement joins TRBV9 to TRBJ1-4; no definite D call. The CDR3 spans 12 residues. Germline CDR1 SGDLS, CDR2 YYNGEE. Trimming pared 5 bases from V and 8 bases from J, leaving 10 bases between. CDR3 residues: CASRDVLEKLFF. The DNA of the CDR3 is TGTGCCAGCAGAGACGTGCTAGAAAAACTGTTTTTT. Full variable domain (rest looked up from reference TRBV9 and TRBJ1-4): DSGVTQTPKHLITATGQRVTLRCSPRSGDLSVYWYQQSLDQGLQFLIQYYNGEERAKGNILERFSAQQFPDLHSELNLSSLELGDSALYFCASRDVLEKLFFGSGTQLSVL.

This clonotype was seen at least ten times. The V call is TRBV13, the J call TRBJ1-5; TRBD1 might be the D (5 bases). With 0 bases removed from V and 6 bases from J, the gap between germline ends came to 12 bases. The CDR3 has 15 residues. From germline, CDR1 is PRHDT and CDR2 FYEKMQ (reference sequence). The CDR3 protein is CASSLGRGAGQPQHF. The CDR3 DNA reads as TGTGCCAGCAGCTTAGGGAGGGGAGCGGGTCAGCCCCAGCATTTT.

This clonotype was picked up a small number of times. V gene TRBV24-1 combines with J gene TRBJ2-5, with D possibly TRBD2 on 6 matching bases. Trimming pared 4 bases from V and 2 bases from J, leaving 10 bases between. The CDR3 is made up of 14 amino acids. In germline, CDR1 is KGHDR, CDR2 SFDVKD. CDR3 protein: CATSEVAGQETQYF. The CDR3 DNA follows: TGTGCCACCAGTGAGGTGGCGGGACAAGAGACCCAGTACTTC.

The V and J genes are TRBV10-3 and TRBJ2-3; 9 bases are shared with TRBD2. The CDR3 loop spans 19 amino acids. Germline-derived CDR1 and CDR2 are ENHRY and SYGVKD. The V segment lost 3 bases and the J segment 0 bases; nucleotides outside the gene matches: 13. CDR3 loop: CAISEINLAGRTSTDTQYF. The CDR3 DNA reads TGTGCCATCAGTGAAATAAATCTAGCGGGACGAACTAGCACAGATACGCAGTATTTT.

The CDR3 DNA is TGTGCCAGCAGCTTCACCCCGACGACCGGGAGGGGGGCAGATACGCAGTATTTT. It specifies CASSFTPTTGRGADTQYF. V gene TRBV7-9 combines with J gene TRBJ2-3; 8 bases agree with TRBD2. The V and J ends lost 3 bases and 4 bases, in that order; junction bases with no gene match: 15. CDR1 is SEHNR and CDR2 is FQNEAQ in the germline V gene (reference sequence). The CDR3 runs 18 residues. Variable domain in full (rest from reference TRBV7-9 and TRBJ2-3): DTGVSQNPRHKITKRGQNVTFRCDPISEHNRLYWYRQTLGQGPEFLTYFQNEAQLEKSRLLSDRFSAERPKGSFSTLEIQRTEQGDSAMYLCASSFTPTTGRGADTQYFGPGTRLTVL.

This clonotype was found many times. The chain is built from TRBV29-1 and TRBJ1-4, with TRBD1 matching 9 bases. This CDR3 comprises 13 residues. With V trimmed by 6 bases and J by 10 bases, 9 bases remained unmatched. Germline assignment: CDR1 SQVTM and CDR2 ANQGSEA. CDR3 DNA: TGCAGCGTCACCGGGACAGGGAAGGGAAAACTGTTTTTT. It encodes CSVTGTGKGKLFF.

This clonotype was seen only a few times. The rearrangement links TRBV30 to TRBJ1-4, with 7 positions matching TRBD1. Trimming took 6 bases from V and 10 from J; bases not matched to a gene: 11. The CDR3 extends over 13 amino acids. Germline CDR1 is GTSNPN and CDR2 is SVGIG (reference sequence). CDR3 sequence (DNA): TGTGCCTGTGGGTTACAGGGGATTGGAAAACTGTTTTTT. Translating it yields CACGLQGIGKLFF.

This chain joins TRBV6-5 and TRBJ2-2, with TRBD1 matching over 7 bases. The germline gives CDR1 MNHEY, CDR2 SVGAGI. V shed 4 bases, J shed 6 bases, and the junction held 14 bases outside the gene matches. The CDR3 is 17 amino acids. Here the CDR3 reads CASSSLGQGDGSGELFF. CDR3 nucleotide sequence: TGTGCCAGCAGTTCCCTCGGGCAGGGGGATGGGTCCGGGGAGCTGTTTTTT.

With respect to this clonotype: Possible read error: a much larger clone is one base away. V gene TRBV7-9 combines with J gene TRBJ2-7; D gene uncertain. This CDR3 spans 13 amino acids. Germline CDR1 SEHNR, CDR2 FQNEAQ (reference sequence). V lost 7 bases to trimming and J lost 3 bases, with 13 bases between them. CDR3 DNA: TGTGCCAGCAACCAAGAGATCTTCTACGAGCAGTACTTC. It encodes CASNQEIFYEQYF.

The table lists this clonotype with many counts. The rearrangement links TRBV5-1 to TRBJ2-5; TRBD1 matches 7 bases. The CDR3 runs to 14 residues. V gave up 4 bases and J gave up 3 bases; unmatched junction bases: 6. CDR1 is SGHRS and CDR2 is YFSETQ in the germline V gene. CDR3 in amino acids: CASSGDRPEETQYF. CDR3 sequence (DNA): TGCGCCAGCAGCGGGGACAGACCCGAAGAGACCCAGTACTTC.

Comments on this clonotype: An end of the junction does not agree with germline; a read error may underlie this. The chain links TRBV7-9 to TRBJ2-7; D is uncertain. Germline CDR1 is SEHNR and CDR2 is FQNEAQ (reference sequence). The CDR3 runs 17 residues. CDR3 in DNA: TGTGTCAGCAGCCCCCCCTTAGTGGACCCCCGCTCCTACGAGCAGTACTTC. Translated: CVSSPPLVDPRSYEQYF.

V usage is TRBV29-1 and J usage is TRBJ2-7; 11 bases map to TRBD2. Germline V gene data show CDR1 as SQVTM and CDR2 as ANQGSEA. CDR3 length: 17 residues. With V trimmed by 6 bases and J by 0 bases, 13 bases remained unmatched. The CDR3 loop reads CSVVRTSGQMVSYEQYF. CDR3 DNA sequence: TGCAGCGTCGTGAGGACTAGCGGGCAGATGGTCTCCTACGAGCAGTACTTC.

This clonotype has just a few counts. CDR3 bases: TGTGCCAGCAGCGTAGGGAATGAGCAGTACTTC. Translated, it gives CASSVGNEQYF. The chain combines TRBV9 with TRBJ2-7; D not certain. Per germline, CDR1 SGDLS and CDR2 YYNGEE. V was clipped by 0 bases and J by 7 bases, with 5 bases between them. The CDR3 length is 11 residues.

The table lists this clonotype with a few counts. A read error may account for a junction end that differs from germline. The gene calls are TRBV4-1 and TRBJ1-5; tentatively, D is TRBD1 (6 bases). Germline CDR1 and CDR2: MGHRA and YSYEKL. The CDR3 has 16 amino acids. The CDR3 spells CASNQSTGYSNQPQHF. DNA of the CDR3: TGCGCCAGCAACCAATCCACAGGGTATAGCAATCAGCCCCAGCATTTT.

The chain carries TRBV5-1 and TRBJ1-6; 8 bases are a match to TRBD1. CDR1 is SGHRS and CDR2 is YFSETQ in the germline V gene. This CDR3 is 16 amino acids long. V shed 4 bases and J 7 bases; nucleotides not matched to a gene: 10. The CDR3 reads CASSPVQGGSNSPLHF. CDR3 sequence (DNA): TGCGCCAGCAGCCCGGTACAGGGGGGGTCAAATTCACCCCTCCACTTT.

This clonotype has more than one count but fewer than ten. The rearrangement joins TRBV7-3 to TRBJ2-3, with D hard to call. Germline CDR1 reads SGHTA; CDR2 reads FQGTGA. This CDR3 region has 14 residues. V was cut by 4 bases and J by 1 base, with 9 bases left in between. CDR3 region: CASSSIWGTDTQYF. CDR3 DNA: TGTGCCAGCAGCTCCATTTGGGGCACAGATACGCAGTATTTT.

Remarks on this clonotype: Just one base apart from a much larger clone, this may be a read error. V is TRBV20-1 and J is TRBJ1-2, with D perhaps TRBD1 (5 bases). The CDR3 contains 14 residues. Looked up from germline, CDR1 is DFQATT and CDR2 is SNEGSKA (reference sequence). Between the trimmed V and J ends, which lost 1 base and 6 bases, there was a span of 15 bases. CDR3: CSARGWGEYHGYTF. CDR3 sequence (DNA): TGCAGTGCTAGAGGATGGGGGGAGTATCATGGCTACACCTTC.

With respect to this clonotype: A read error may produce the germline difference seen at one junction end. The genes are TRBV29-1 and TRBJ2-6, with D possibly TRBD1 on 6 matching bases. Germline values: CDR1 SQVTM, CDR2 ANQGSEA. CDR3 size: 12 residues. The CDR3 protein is CSVEGHLNTEAF. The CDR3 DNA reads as TGCAGCGTTGAGGGACATCTGAACACTGAAGCTTTC.

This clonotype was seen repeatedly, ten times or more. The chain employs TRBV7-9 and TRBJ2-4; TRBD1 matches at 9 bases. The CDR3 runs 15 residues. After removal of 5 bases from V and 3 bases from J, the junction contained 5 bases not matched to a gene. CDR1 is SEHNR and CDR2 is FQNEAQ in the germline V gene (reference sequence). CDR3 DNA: TGTGCCAGCAGCCCGACAGGGGGGAGCAAAAACATTCAGTACTTC. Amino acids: CASSPTGGSKNIQYF.